These 28 T cell receptor beta chains share one sample of origin, sequenced in a study of blood T cell repertoires in COVID-19 (dated by TCRdb to about 2020). Library construction relied on the immunoSEQ multiplex PCR assay. TCRdb's version of the immuneACCESS table is confined to in-frame rearrangements and falls short of the full clone set. An unresolved V gene accounts for under half of the shortfall where checked; the remainder is of unknown origin. Present in this sample are over 300,000 clones, 88% of which were seen just once. Around 0.95% of the sample rests with the top ten. Source material: PBMCs or T cells enriched from blood (not recorded which). The receptors shown here come from a woman aged 25 to 39 with acute COVID-19.

The chain recombines TRBV27 with TRBJ2-3, with a weak D call TRBD1 (6 bases). Germline V gives CDR1 MNHEY, CDR2 SMNVEV (reference sequence). This CDR3 is 15 amino acids long. V was shortened by 11 bases and J by 1 base, with 19 bases between the two germline ends. The CDR3 sequence: CAVGVLSGGTDTQYF. CDR3 coding DNA: TGTGCCGTAGGCGTCCTCTCAGGGGGCACAGATACGCAGTATTTT.

There are a few counts of this clone. J is TRBJ2-7 and V is TRBV2; D possibly corresponds to TRBD1 (6 bases). V lost 9 bases, J lost 2 bases, and 11 bases lay in between. CDR1 is SNHLY, CDR2 FYNNEI, per germline. The CDR3 totals 12 residues. The CDR3 spells CASSQGTYEQYF. The CDR3 DNA sequence: TGTGCCAGTTCACAGGGAACCTACGAGCAGTACTTC.

The V and J genes are TRBV19 and TRBJ2-1; tentatively, D is TRBD2 (6 bases). CDR1 and CDR2 from the germline V gene are LNHDA and SQIVND (reference sequence). The CDR3 totals 15 residues. Deletions cut 1 base from V and 10 bases from J, with 17 bases between. This CDR3 is CASSIGTYLAGEQFF. CDR3 nucleotides: TGTGCCAGTAGTATAGGTACCTACCTGGCGGGGGAGCAGTTCTTC.

This clone was found once. The genes are TRBV2 and TRBJ2-5; D possibly corresponds to TRBD2 (5 bases). CDR3 length: 17 residues. CDR1 and CDR2 (germline): SNHLY, FYNNEI. Deletions cut 3 bases from V and 5 bases from J, with 22 bases between. The CDR3 here is CASSDGRVSGWRETQYF. For the CDR3, the DNA is TGTGCCAGCAGTGATGGTCGGGTCTCGGGGTGGCGGGAGACCCAGTACTTC.

The chain uses TRBV9 and TRBJ2-5; 8 bases line up with TRBD2. CDR3 length equals 15 residues. Germline V CDR1 and CDR2: SGDLS, YYNGEE. Losses at the gene ends were 1 base for V and 1 base for J; bases not matched to a gene: 3. CDR3: CASSVSGGLQETQYF. CDR3 DNA sequence: TGTGCCAGCAGCGTAAGCGGGGGCCTCCAAGAGACCCAGTACTTC.

The J gene is TRBJ2-1, the V gene TRBV7-9; 11 bases match TRBD2. The junction had 7 bases not matched to a gene; V was cut back by 5 bases and J by 13 bases. The CDR3 spans 13 residues. Germline V gene sequence: CDR1 SEHNR, CDR2 FQNEAQ (reference sequence). The DNA of the CDR3 is TGTGCCAGCAGCGCTCTAGCGGGGGGTTTTCAGTTCTTC. The encoded protein is CASSALAGGFQFF. Full variable domain (rest looked up from reference TRBV7-9 and TRBJ2-1): DTGVSQNPRHKITKRGQNVTFRCDPISEHNRLYWYRQTLGQGPEFLTYFQNEAQLEKSRLLSDRFSAERPKGSFSTLEIQRTEQGDSAMYLCASSALAGGFQFFGPGTRLTVL.

V is TRBV12-3 or TRBV12-4 and J is TRBJ1-1; TRBD1 matches at 8 bases. The CDR3 has 13 amino acids. V trimming: 1 base; J trimming: 7 bases; junction bases outside the gene matches: 2. The CDR3 sequence: CASSLGQGFEAFF. The CDR3 DNA sequence: TGTGCCAGCAGTTTAGGACAGGGGTTTGAAGCTTTCTTT.

The chain is built from TRBV7-8 and TRBJ2-1; TRBD2 matches at 10 bases. The CDR3 runs 18 residues. The germline V gene has CDR1 SGHVS and CDR2 FQNEAQ. Unmatched junction bases numbered 12, after V lost 1 base and J lost 6 bases. The chain's CDR3 is CASSLVPVLAGRFNEQFF. The CDR3 nucleotides are TGTGCCAGCAGCTTAGTTCCCGTACTAGCGGGGCGTTTCAATGAGCAGTTCTTC.

This clone was seen a single time. J is TRBJ1-4 and V is TRBV7-6, with 7 bases aligning to TRBD1. Germline values: CDR1 SGHVS, CDR2 FNYEAQ. V was clipped by 5 bases and J by 8 bases; unmatched bases: 8. CDR3 length: 14 amino acids. The CDR3 is CASSPRQGVEKLFF. The CDR3 nucleotides are TGTGCCAGCAGCCCCCGACAGGGAGTCGAAAAACTGTTTTTT.

The rearrangement joins TRBV5-1 to TRBJ2-3; D possibly corresponds to TRBD2 (5 bases). V lost 2 bases, J lost 0 bases, and 10 bases lay in between. This CDR3 comprises 15 residues. Germline V lookup: CDR1 SGHRS, CDR2 YFSETQ. The CDR3: CASSFVGGSTDTQYF. The CDR3 region has the DNA TGCGCCAGCAGCTTTGTGGGCGGGAGCACAGATACGCAGTATTTT. Full variable domain (outside the CDR3, taken from reference TRBV5-1 and TRBJ2-3): KAGVTQTPRYLIKTRGQQVTLSCSPISGHRSVSWYQQTPGQGLQFLFEYFSETQRNKGNFPGRFSGRQFSNSRSEMNVSTLELGDSALYLCASSFVGGSTDTQYFGPGTRLTVL.

The V and J genes are TRBV25-1 and TRBJ1-4; D possibly corresponds to TRBD1 (5 bases). The CDR3 runs to 16 residues. Germline assignment: CDR1 MGHDK and CDR2 SYGVNS. The V end lost 3 bases, the J end lost 7 bases, and 18 bases lay between the germline ends. The CDR3, as DNA: TGTGCCAGCAGTGACCGGGTAAGGGGTATCGTTGAAAAACTGTTTTTT. Encoded protein: CASSDRVRGIVEKLFF.

The genes are TRBV7-2 and TRBJ1-5, with D possibly TRBD1 on 5 matching bases. The germline CDR1 and CDR2 sequences are SGHTA and FQGNSA. V was trimmed by 3 bases and J by 4 bases, leaving 7 bases between them. The CDR3 is made up of 13 amino acids. This chain's CDR3 is CASSLDNNQPQHF. The CDR3 DNA sequence: TGTGCCAGCAGCTTGGACAATAATCAGCCCCAGCATTTT.

The chain combines TRBV9 with TRBJ2-7; 11 bases agree with TRBD2. The length of the CDR3 is 16 residues. Trimming at V came to 0 bases and at J to 1 base, leaving 3 bases not matched to a gene. Germline V lookup: CDR1 SGDLS, CDR2 YYNGEE. The CDR3 region is CASSVGLAGTSYEQYF. The CDR3 DNA is TGTGCCAGCAGCGTAGGACTAGCGGGGACTTCCTACGAGCAGTACTTC.

The chain couples TRBV2 to TRBJ1-4; a possible D gene is TRBD1 (6 bases). Trimming cost V 3 bases and J 2 bases, with 7 bases left between them. This CDR3 contains 14 residues. Germline V gene lookup returns CDR1 SNHLY and CDR2 FYNNEI. The CDR3 reads CASSDRGTNEKLFF. DNA of the CDR3: TGTGCCAGCAGTGACAGGGGCACTAATGAAAAACTGTTTTTT.

J is TRBJ2-1 and V is TRBV7-2, with D hard to call. Deletions cut 2 bases from V and 7 bases from J, with 6 bases between. This CDR3 region has 12 residues. Germline V gives CDR1 SGHTA, CDR2 FQGNSA. The CDR3 bases are TGTGCCAGCAGCTTATTACGGAATGAGCAGTTCTTC. Residues: CASSLLRNEQFF.

As for this clone: The sample carries other DNA sequences with the same CDR3. The CDR3 region has the DNA TGTGCCAGCAGCTTAGGGGGGCTCTATGGCTACACCTTC. Amino acid sequence: CASSLGGLYGYTF. The V call is TRBV7-9, the J call TRBJ1-2; weak D call: TRBD1 (6 bases). Deletions cut 1 base from V and 4 bases from J, with 7 bases between. Germline V lookup: CDR1 SEHNR, CDR2 FQNEAQ (reference sequence). The CDR3 runs 13 residues.

The chain employs TRBV9 and TRBJ2-1; 11 nucleotides line up with TRBD2. V shed 0 bases and J 4 bases; nucleotides not matched to a gene: 6. CDR1 is SGDLS and CDR2 is YYNGEE in the germline V gene. The CDR3 length is 17 residues. The CDR3: CASSVGASGGPYNEQFF. CDR3 in DNA: TGTGCCAGCAGCGTAGGAGCTAGCGGGGGGCCGTACAATGAGCAGTTCTTC.

The chain combines TRBV13 with TRBJ2-7, with a weak D call TRBD1 (6 bases). This CDR3 contains 13 residues. Germline CDR1 PRHDT, CDR2 FYEKMQ (reference sequence). Trimming took off 4 bases at V and 4 bases at J, with 11 bases between the two ends. Here the CDR3 reads CASSSAGEYEQYF. DNA for the CDR3: TGTGCCAGCAGCTCGGCAGGGGAGTACGAGCAGTACTTC.

This clone is a singleton in its sample. The same CDR3 arises from other DNA sequences in this sample as well. The V gene is TRBV7-2, the J gene TRBJ2-7; 9 bases match TRBD1. The V segment lost 5 bases and the J segment 7 bases; nucleotides outside the gene matches: 6. Germline-derived CDR1 and CDR2 are SGHTA and FQGNSA. The CDR3 extends over 13 amino acids. The CDR3 sequence: CASSPTGGGEQYF. The CDR3, as DNA: TGTGCCAGCAGCCCCACAGGGGGCGGAGAGCAGTACTTC.

The chain employs TRBV27 and TRBJ1-1; D is unresolved. This CDR3 is 17 amino acids long. In germline, CDR1 is MNHEY, CDR2 SMNVEV (reference sequence). With 0 bases removed from V and 5 bases from J, the gap between germline ends came to 19 bases. CDR3 sequence reads: CASSLSAARALETEAFF. The CDR3 DNA follows: TGTGCCAGCAGTTTATCTGCTGCGCGGGCCCTGGAGACTGAAGCTTTCTTT.

V and J are TRBV12-3 or TRBV12-4 and TRBJ1-1; no firm D call. Trimming removed 2 bases at V and 3 bases at J, with 7 bases between. The CDR3 is made up of 13 amino acids. The CDR3 region has the DNA TGTGCCAGCAGTTTAAACGGTGACACTGAAGCTTTCTTT. The encoded protein is CASSLNGDTEAFF.

This sequence joins TRBV18 and TRBJ1-5; TRBD1 agrees at 7 bases. This CDR3 region has 16 residues. J was trimmed by 4 bases and V by 3 bases; bases with no gene match: 9. Per germline, CDR1 KGHSH and CDR2 LQKENI. The CDR3, as DNA: TGTGCCAGCTCACCCCGAGACAGGGACCTAAATCAGCCCCAGCATTTT. Encoded protein: CASSPRDRDLNQPQHF. The whole variable domain, remainder taken from reference TRBV18 and TRBJ1-5, is NAGVMQNPRHLVRRRGQEARLRCSPMKGHSHVYWYRQLPEEGLKFMVYLQKENIIDESGMPKERFSAEFPKEGPSILRIQQVVRGDSAAYFCASSPRDRDLNQPQHFGDGTRLSIL.

This clone was seen a single time. This chain links TRBV6-5 with TRBJ1-2; D not certain. The germline V and J ends were trimmed by 2 bases and 8 bases, with 9 bases remaining between them. The CDR3 is 12 residues long. Germline V gene sequence: CDR1 MNHEY, CDR2 SVGAGI. The CDR3 loop is CASSYGGEGYTF. The CDR3, as DNA: TGTGCCAGCAGTTACGGCGGGGAAGGCTACACCTTC.

This chain uses TRBV30 with TRBJ1-6; D call uncertain. Trimming removed 4 bases at V and 6 bases at J, with 19 bases between. The CDR3 spans 16 residues. Germline CDR1 is GTSNPN and CDR2 is SVGIG (reference sequence). CDR3 sequence: CAWTPRPGNLNSPLHF. CDR3 nucleotides: TGTGCCTGGACCCCCCGGCCGGGAAATCTTAATTCACCCCTCCACTTT.

The chain recombines TRBV5-1 with TRBJ1-2; D is perhaps TRBD1 (6 bases). The V end lost 4 bases, the J end lost 4 bases, and 17 bases lay between the germline ends. CDR1 and CDR2 (germline): SGHRS, YFSETQ. The CDR3 runs to 15 residues. CDR3: CASSPTTGPSYGYTF. CDR3 bases: TGCGCCAGCAGCCCAACGACAGGTCCCAGCTATGGCTACACCTTC.

This rearrangement joins TRBV10-3 to TRBJ2-2; tentatively, D is TRBD1 (5 bases). The V end was cut by 0 bases, the J end by 0 bases, with 8 bases between. CDR3 length equals 16 residues. Per the germline V gene, CDR1 is ENHRY and CDR2 is SYGVKD. The CDR3 spells CAISESGASNTGELFF. CDR3 DNA: TGTGCCATCAGTGAGTCAGGGGCGTCGAACACCGGGGAGCTGTTTTTT.

The chain uses TRBV25-1 and TRBJ1-2; D might be TRBD1 (5 bases). The germline gives CDR1 MGHDK, CDR2 SYGVNS. This CDR3 contains 14 residues. V dropped 1 base and J dropped 3 bases, with 9 bases sitting between them. The CDR3 DNA sequence: TGTGCCAGCAGTGAATCGGGCAGGGACTATGGCTACACCTTC. Its translation is CASSESGRDYGYTF.

The gene calls are TRBV10-3 and TRBJ1-2; possible D gene TRBD1, 5 bases. V gave up 11 bases and J gave up 4 bases, with 14 bases separating them. The CDR3 runs 12 residues. CDR1 is ENHRY and CDR2 is SYGVKD in the germline V gene. Here the CDR3 DNA reads TGTGCCTCCTTCCAGGGAAGCTATGGCTACACCTTC. Its translation: CASFQGSYGYTF.